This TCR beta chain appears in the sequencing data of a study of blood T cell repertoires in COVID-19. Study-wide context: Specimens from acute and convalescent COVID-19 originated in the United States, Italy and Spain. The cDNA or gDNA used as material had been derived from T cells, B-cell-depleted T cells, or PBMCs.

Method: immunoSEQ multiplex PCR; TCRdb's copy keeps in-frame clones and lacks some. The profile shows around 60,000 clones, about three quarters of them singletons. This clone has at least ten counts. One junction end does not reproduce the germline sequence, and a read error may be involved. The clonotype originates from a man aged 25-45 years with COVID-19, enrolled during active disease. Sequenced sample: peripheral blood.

The CDR3 loop is CASSYSIASGGAYDEQFF. In DNA, the CDR3 is TGTGCCAGCAGTTACTCGATAGCTAGCGGGGGGGCCTACGATGAGCAGTTCTTC. This chain uses TRBV6-2 or TRBV6-3 with TRBJ2-1; TRBD2 matches 12 bases. This CDR3 is built from 18 residues. CDR1 is MNHEY, CDR2 SVGEGT, per germline.